The 9 T cell receptor beta chains in this list originate from one sample, sequenced in a study of cytomegalovirus exposure and HLA in healthy donors. A multiplex PCR was run with 60 Vbeta primers and 13 Jbeta primers. Method: immunoSEQ multiplex PCR; TCRdb's copy keeps in-frame clones and lacks some. The sample lists some 130,000 clones; around 81% were seen once. The sequenced sample consisted of PBMCs. These TCRs come from a man in his late teens or twenties in good health and CMV-seronegative.

The V and J genes are TRBV7-6 and TRBJ1-2; D gene uncertain. Trimming left V 1 base short and J 5 bases short, with 17 bases between. The CDR3 totals 16 residues. Germline V gives CDR1 SGHVS, CDR2 FNYEAQ. This CDR3 reads CASSLELAGANYGYTF. CDR3 sequence (DNA): TGTGCCAGCAGCTTAGAACTGGCAGGCGCCAATTATGGCTACACCTTC.

This clone was counted between two and nine times. V and J are TRBV30 and TRBJ1-1; D ambiguous. The germline V gene has CDR1 GTSNPN and CDR2 SVGIG (reference sequence). V was trimmed by 0 bases and J by 4 bases, leaving 6 bases between them. This CDR3 is built from 12 residues. The CDR3 here is CAWSVTSTEAFF. DNA of the CDR3: TGTGCCTGGAGTGTAACGAGCACTGAAGCTTTCTTT.

J is TRBJ1-2 and V is TRBV7-9; TRBD1 agrees at 7 bases. Germline values: CDR1 SEHNR, CDR2 FQNEAQ (reference sequence). Trimming at V came to 5 bases and at J to 0 bases, leaving 9 bases not matched to a gene. The CDR3 has 16 residues. The CDR3 here is CASSPSGQVPNYGYTF. The CDR3 DNA reads as TGTGCCAGCAGCCCGTCAGGACAGGTGCCTAACTATGGCTACACCTTC.

The V gene is TRBV27, the J gene TRBJ2-1, with 8 bases that match TRBD2. CDR3 length: 15 residues. Germline V gene data show CDR1 as MNHEY and CDR2 as SMNVEV (reference sequence). The V segment lost 0 bases and the J segment 5 bases; nucleotides outside the gene matches: 3. CDR3 region: CASSLSVSGNNEQFF. CDR3 coding DNA: TGTGCCAGCAGTTTATCGGTTAGCGGGAACAATGAGCAGTTCTTC.

This chain links TRBV5-1 with TRBJ2-1, with a weak D call TRBD2 (5 bases). Between the trimmed V and J ends, which lost 0 bases and 6 bases, there was a span of 7 bases. The CDR3 covers 13 residues. CDR1 and CDR2 (germline): SGHRS, YFSETQ. CDR3 in amino acids: CASSLGTSNEQFF. In DNA, the CDR3 is TGCGCCAGCAGCTTGGGGACTTCCAATGAGCAGTTCTTC.

V is TRBV9 and J is TRBJ1-1, with TRBD1 identical over 9 bases. Unmatched junction bases numbered 4, after V lost 3 bases and J lost 1 base. This CDR3 is 15 amino acids long. Germline assignment: CDR1 SGDLS and CDR2 YYNGEE. CDR3 region: CASSEGQGTNTEAFF. The CDR3, as DNA: TGTGCCAGCAGCGAAGGACAGGGGACGAACACTGAAGCTTTCTTT. The whole variable domain, remainder taken from reference TRBV9 and TRBJ1-1, is DSGVTQTPKHLITATGQRVTLRCSPRSGDLSVYWYQQSLDQGLQFLIQYYNGEERAKGNILERFSAQQFPDLHSELNLSSLELGDSALYFCASSEGQGTNTEAFFGQGTRLTVV.

This chain connects TRBV15 to TRBJ2-5; D gene ambiguous. There are 15 residues in the CDR3. Germline V lookup: CDR1 LNHNV, CDR2 YYDKDF (reference sequence). V shed 0 bases and J shed 2 bases, with 10 bases lying between them. The CDR3 is CATSRDGSRQETQYF. CDR3 sequence (DNA): TGTGCCACCAGCAGAGATGGTAGCCGACAAGAGACCCAGTACTTC.

The V gene is TRBV5-6, the J gene TRBJ2-5; maybe TRBD2 (5 bases). The CDR3 spans 12 residues. Trimming removed 6 bases from V and 3 bases from J, with 9 bases in between. Germline CDR1 is SGHDT and CDR2 is YYEEEE. The CDR3, as DNA: TGTGCCAGCACCCTAGCAGAAGAGACCCAGTACTTC. The encoded protein is CASTLAEETQYF.

The chain carries TRBV30 and TRBJ1-1; unclear D gene. The V gene's germline CDR1 is GTSNPN and CDR2 SVGIG (reference sequence). The V gene lost 4 bases and the J gene lost 7 bases, with 16 bases spanning the gap. CDR3 length equals 13 residues. CDR3 nucleotides: TGTGCCTGGACTCAGGCCAACGGCGATGAAGCTTTCTTT. Translated, it gives CAWTQANGDEAFF.